One sample yielded the 10 T cell receptor beta chains listed below, sequenced in a study of T-cell memory formation after mild COVID-19. TCRdb independently ran MiXCR on the 5' RACE reads; one entry per CDR3 protein. In the table there are roughly 610,000 distinct CDR3 sequences, roughly 17% of which are singletons. The sample was PBMCs or a T cell subset sorted from them (not recorded which). These receptor sequences come from an adult woman who had mild COVID-19 (a few samples of this study predate the infection). Cell type and time point are not known.

This clonotype turned up a few times. The J gene is TRBJ1-1, the V gene TRBV14; D is unclear. V gave up 0 bases and J gave up 8 bases, with 10 bases separating them. The CDR3 covers 13 residues. In germline, CDR1 is SGHDN, CDR2 FVKESK. The CDR3 here is CASSQDMMREAFF. In nucleotides, the CDR3 is TGTGCCAGCAGCCAAGATATGATGAGGGAAGCTTTCTTT.

The chain joins TRBV15 to TRBJ2-5, with unresolved D. The CDR3 sequence is 15 residues long. Trimming pared 2 bases from V and 2 bases from J, leaving 12 bases between. Germline loops: CDR1 LNHNV, CDR2 YYDKDF (reference sequence). The DNA of the CDR3 is TGTGCCACCAGCAGATCGCAGACCTTTCAAGAGACCCAGTACTTC. It yields the protein CATSRSQTFQETQYF.

This clonotype was observed many times. The V call is TRBV7-2, the J call TRBJ1-1; D call uncertain. The V end was cut by 1 base, the J end by 13 bases, with 22 bases between. This CDR3 is 15 amino acids long. Looked up from germline, CDR1 is SGHTA and CDR2 is FQGNSA. CDR3: CASSLEPSRRHIGFF. CDR3 sequence (DNA): TGTGCCAGCAGCTTAGAACCGAGCAGGCGGCATATCGGTTTCTTT. Based on the CDR3 plus reference TRBV7-2 and TRBJ1-1, the full variable domain is GAGVSQSPSNKVTEKGKDVELRCDPISGHTALYWYRQSLGQGLEFLIYFQGNSAPDKSGLPSDRFSAERTGGSVSTLTIQRTQQEDSAVYLCASSLEPSRRHIGFFGQGTRLTVV.

This clonotype occurred a few times. The V and J genes are TRBV7-9 and TRBJ2-7, with TRBD2 matching 8 bases. V trimming: 5 bases; J trimming: 3 bases; junction bases outside the gene matches: 6. The CDR3 extends over 14 amino acids. The germline V gene encodes CDR1 SEHNR and CDR2 FQNEAQ (reference sequence). The CDR3 sequence is CASSPPAGDYEQYF. The DNA for the CDR3 is TGTGCCAGCAGCCCCCCAGCGGGAGACTACGAGCAGTACTTC. Using reference TRBV7-9 and TRBJ2-7 for the parts outside the CDR3, the full variable domain is DTGVSQNPRHKITKRGQNVTFRCDPISEHNRLYWYRQTLGQGPEFLTYFQNEAQLEKSRLLSDRFSAERPKGSFSTLEIQRTEQGDSAMYLCASSPPAGDYEQYFGPGTRLTVT.

V is TRBV11-2 and J is TRBJ2-1; 7 bases are a match to TRBD1. V lost 5 bases to trimming and J lost 2 bases; unmatched junction nucleotides: 9. This CDR3 comprises 16 residues. In germline, CDR1 is SGHAT, CDR2 FQNNGV. The DNA for the CDR3 is TGTGCCAGCAGCACATTCCGGGACAGTACCTACAATGAGCAGTTCTTC. This translates into CASSTFRDSTYNEQFF.

This clonotype came up a few times. DNA for the CDR3: TGTGCCTGGAGTGTACCGGTACTCAATGAGCAGTTCTTC. This translates into CAWSVPVLNEQFF. This chain connects TRBV30 to TRBJ2-1, with D unresolved. Trimming removed 0 bases from V and 6 bases from J, with 9 bases in between. The V gene's germline CDR1 is GTSNPN and CDR2 SVGIG (reference sequence). CDR3 length: 13 residues.

This clonotype turned up a few times. V is TRBV11-3 and J is TRBJ2-1, with TRBD1 as a possible D gene (7 bases). V was clipped by 5 bases and J by 7 bases, with 15 bases between them. The germline V gene encodes CDR1 SGHNT and CDR2 YENEEA. This CDR3 has 14 residues. The CDR3 reads CASSPRRGLNEQFF. The CDR3 nucleotides read TGTGCCAGCAGCCCAAGGAGGGGGCTGAATGAGCAGTTCTTC.

The DNA for the CDR3 is TGTGCCAGCAGCCAAGAACTAGCCCCAGTTCGGCAGTTCTTC. Translated, it gives CASSQELAPVRQFF. The rearrangement joins TRBV4-2 to TRBJ2-1; maybe TRBD2 (6 bases). The CDR3 covers 14 residues. V lost 0 bases to trimming and J lost 12 bases, with 15 bases between them. CDR1 and CDR2 (germline): LGHNA, YNFKEQ.

This clonotype was found a few times. This rearrangement joins TRBV30 to TRBJ2-2; D uncertain. The CDR3 runs to 12 residues. Trimming removed 4 bases from V and 2 bases from J, with 5 bases in between. Germline V CDR1 and CDR2: GTSNPN, SVGIG (reference sequence). The CDR3 sequence is CAWTPNTGELFF. CDR3 sequence (DNA): TGTGCCTGGACCCCCAACACCGGGGAGCTGTTTTTT.

In its sample, this clonotype was seen a few times. The chain carries TRBV6-2 or TRBV6-3 and TRBJ2-1; D could derive from TRBD1 or TRBD2 (6 bases each). From germline, CDR1 is MNHEY and CDR2 SVGEGT. The CDR3 consists of 16 residues. Between the trimmed V and J ends, which lost 6 bases and 7 bases, there was a span of 22 bases. The CDR3 spells CASSTDLQLGGNEQFF. CDR3 DNA sequence: TGTGCCAGCAGCACGGACCTACAACTAGGGGGGAATGAGCAGTTCTTC.